The rows below give T cell receptor beta chains drawn from one sample of a study of blood T cell repertoires in COVID-19. Generated by immunoSEQ multiplex PCR, the TCRdb table keeps only in-frame clones and is missing some. The sample records about 12,000 clones, 70% to 75% being singletons. Sequenced material: peripheral blood. These receptors all stem from a man between 60 and 75 years old with COVID-19, enrolled during active disease. Both conserved end residues are part of each CDR3. D genes are given only for firm matches. Not all rows give a size; the values are once, few, many and, for expanded clones, a class.

D gene: -; clone size: -; V gene: TRBV5-1; J gene: TRBJ2-3; CDR3 protein: CASSLVTVDITDTQYF; CDR3 DNA: TGCGCCAGCAGCTTGGTGACAGTTGACATAACAGATACGCAGTATTTT
D gene: TRBD1; clone size: once; V gene: TRBV5-1; J gene: TRBJ2-5; CDR3 protein: CASSLPTGTQETQYF; CDR3 DNA: TGCGCCAGCAGCCTACCGACAGGGACCCAAGAGACCCAGTACTTC
D gene: TRBD1; clone size: -; V gene: TRBV10-3; J gene: TRBJ1-1; CDR3 protein: CAIGRGLRTEAFF; CDR3 DNA: TGTGCCATCGGTAGGGGGCTGCGCACTGAAGCTTTCTTT
D gene: TRBD2; clone size: -; V gene: TRBV13; J gene: TRBJ2-3; CDR3 protein: CASSIAGAPDTQYF; CDR3 DNA: TGTGCCAGCAGTATAGCGGGGGCACCAGATACGCAGTATTTT
D gene: -; clone size: -; V gene: TRBV5-1; J gene: TRBJ1-1; CDR3 protein: CASSLSSGYEAFF; CDR3 DNA: TGCGCCAGCAGCTTGTCCTCGGGTTATGAAGCTTTCTTT
D gene: -; clone size: -; V gene: TRBV5-4; J gene: TRBJ2-5; CDR3 protein: CASIQHGEETQYF; CDR3 DNA: TGTGCCAGCATCCAACACGGGGAAGAGACCCAGTACTTC
D gene: -; clone size: -; V gene: TRBV4-3; J gene: TRBJ2-4; CDR3 protein: CASSQDTAGAKNIQYF; CDR3 DNA: TGCGCCAGCAGCCAAGATACGGCAGGAGCCAAAAACATTCAGTACTTC
D gene: -; clone size: -; V gene: TRBV10-3; J gene: TRBJ1-2; CDR3 protein: CAISEEGLYYGYTF; CDR3 DNA: TGTGCCATCAGTGAAGAGGGATTGTACTATGGCTACACCTTC
D gene: TRBD2; clone size: -; V gene: TRBV19; J gene: TRBJ2-1; CDR3 protein: CASSTWTSGRTSSYNEQFF; CDR3 DNA: TGTGCCAGTAGTACCTGGACTAGCGGGAGGACGAGCTCCTACAATGAGCAGTTCTTC
D gene: -; clone size: -; V gene: TRBV6-6; J gene: TRBJ1-1; CDR3 protein: CASSQYEGGTEAFF; CDR3 DNA: TGTGCCAGCAGTCAGTACGAGGGTGGTACTGAAGCTTTCTTT
D gene: -; clone size: -; V gene: TRBV28; J gene: TRBJ1-4; CDR3 protein: CASSSPETTNEKLFF; CDR3 DNA: TGTGCCAGCAGTAGTCCAGAAACAACTAATGAAAAACTGTTTTTT
D gene: -; clone size: -; V gene: TRBV15; J gene: TRBJ2-1; CDR3 protein: CATSSPLGEQFF; CDR3 DNA: TGTGCCACCAGCAGCCCTCTCGGTGAGCAGTTCTTC
D gene: TRBD1; clone size: few; V gene: TRBV19; J gene: TRBJ1-5; CDR3 protein: CATLTSGQGTQPQHF; CDR3 DNA: TGTGCCACCTTAACGTCGGGACAGGGTACTCAGCCCCAGCATTTT
D gene: TRBD2; clone size: few; V gene: TRBV24-1; J gene: TRBJ2-1; CDR3 protein: CATSPAGVRNEQFF; CDR3 DNA: TGTGCCACCAGTCCAGCGGGAGTCCGCAATGAGCAGTTCTTC
D gene: TRBD1; clone size: -; V gene: TRBV4-2; J gene: TRBJ2-7; CDR3 protein: CASSPTGTAYEQYF; CDR3 DNA: TGTGCCAGCAGCCCCACCGGGACAGCGTACGAGCAGTACTTC
D gene: -; clone size: -; V gene: TRBV29-1; J gene: TRBJ2-1; CDR3 protein: CSVPRGSNEQFF; CDR3 DNA: TGCAGCGTTCCCCGGGGGTCCAATGAGCAGTTCTTC
D gene: -; clone size: few; V gene: TRBV5-1; J gene: TRBJ1-1; CDR3 protein: CASSLEGDRQAFF; CDR3 DNA: TGCGCCAGCAGCTTGGAAGGAGACAGGCAGGCTTTCTTT
D gene: -; clone size: -; V gene: TRBV9; J gene: TRBJ2-3; CDR3 protein: CASSVGRGYVHTQYF; CDR3 DNA: TGTGCCAGCAGCGTAGGGAGGGGTTACGTACATACGCAGTATTTT
D gene: TRBD2; clone size: -; V gene: TRBV7-6; J gene: TRBJ2-1; CDR3 protein: CASSLYLAGHNEQFF; CDR3 DNA: TGTGCCAGCAGCTTATACTTAGCGGGTCACAATGAGCAGTTCTTC
D gene: -; clone size: -; V gene: TRBV13; J gene: TRBJ2-2; CDR3 protein: CASSLGFPATRGTGELFF; CDR3 DNA: TGTGCCAGCAGCTTAGGATTTCCGGCAACCAGAGGCACCGGGGAGCTGTTTTTT
D gene: TRBD1; clone size: -; V gene: TRBV10-3; J gene: TRBJ1-1; CDR3 protein: CAIRRTGSEAFF; CDR3 DNA: TGTGCCATCAGAAGGACAGGGTCTGAAGCTTTCTTT
D gene: -; clone size: -; V gene: TRBV19; J gene: TRBJ1-1; CDR3 protein: CASSIDFWAGRMNTEAFF; CDR3 DNA: TGTGCCAGTAGTATAGATTTTTGGGCAGGGCGGATGAACACTGAAGCTTTCTTT